These T cell receptor beta chains were read from a single sample in a study of T cell responses to AZD1222 COVID-19 vaccine. Measured with immunoSEQ multiplex PCR; TCRdb has only the in-frame clones, and not every one. The repertoire holds fewer than 30,000 clones, with about 85% as singletons. The material was peripheral blood, obtained 28 days after the second AZD1222 dose. Every receptor here comes from an adult who received the AZD1222 COVID-19 vaccine. CDR3s include the opening cysteine and the closing phenylalanine or tryptophan. The D gene is left open where the match is weak. Clone size, where shown, is once, few, many, or a class for clones that have expanded.

D	V	J	size	CDR3	DNA
-	TRBV3-1/TRBV3-2	TRBJ2-7	-	CASSQGYTSYEQYF	TGTGCCAGCAGCCAAGGTTACACCTCCTACGAGCAGTACTTC
-	TRBV19	TRBJ2-7	few	CASSADRLTAASYEQYF	TGTGCCAGTAGTGCAGACAGGTTGACGGCCGCCTCCTACGAGCAGTACTTC
TRBD1	TRBV29-1	TRBJ1-2	-	CSAGTGGTNYGYTF	TGCAGCGCCGGGACAGGGGGTACTAACTATGGCTACACCTTC
-	TRBV10-3	TRBJ2-7	once	CAISGSPRDRSSYEQYF	TGTGCCATCAGTGGATCCCCGCGGGACAGATCCTCCTACGAGCAGTACTTC
TRBD1	TRBV7-8	TRBJ2-2	-	CASSLEARGRNGELFF	TGTGCCAGCAGCTTAGAGGCCAGGGGGCGGAACGGGGAGCTGTTTTTT
-	TRBV28	TRBJ2-1	-	CASTTYISYNEQFF	TGTGCCAGCACTACATACATCTCCTACAATGAGCAGTTCTTC
TRBD1	TRBV19	TRBJ1-5	-	CASSTDRGSQPQHF	TGTGCCAGTAGTACGGACAGGGGTAGTCAGCCCCAGCATTTT
TRBD2	TRBV28	TRBJ2-3	-	CASRLAGATDTQYF	TGTGCCAGCAGGCTAGCGGGGGCCACAGATACGCAGTATTTT
-	TRBV16	TRBJ1-1	-	CASSQLTVNTEAFF	TGTGCCAGCAGCCAATTGACAGTGAACACTGAAGCTTTCTTT
TRBD1	TRBV3-1/TRBV3-2	TRBJ1-3	-	CASSRSGTGGWNTIYF	TGTGCCAGCAGCCGCTCCGGGACAGGGGGATGGAACACCATATATTTT
-	TRBV11-2	TRBJ2-7	-	CASSIIGDEQYF	TGTGCCAGCAGCATCATTGGTGACGAGCAGTACTTC
-	TRBV4-2	TRBJ2-7	once	CASSKDLGTYEQYF	TGTGCCAGCAGCAAGGACCTTGGGACCTACGAGCAGTACTTC
TRBD2	TRBV7-8	TRBJ2-1	once	CASRVLAGGNEQFF	TGTGCCAGCAGGGTGCTAGCGGGCGGCAATGAGCAGTTCTTC
TRBD2	TRBV10-1	TRBJ2-1	-	CASRPDRAGTSGYNEQFF	TGCGCCAGCAGACCGGACAGAGCTGGGACTAGCGGATACAATGAGCAGTTCTTC
-	TRBV30	TRBJ1-5	-	CAWSRQPYGYSNQPQHF	TGTGCCTGGAGTAGGCAGCCCTATGGGTATAGCAATCAGCCCCAGCATTTT
TRBD1	TRBV28	TRBJ1-5	few	CASRDTGGGNQPQHF	TGTGCCAGCAGAGATACAGGGGGAGGCAATCAGCCCCAGCATTTT
-	TRBV19	TRBJ1-5	-	CASIPWDLPSNQPQHF	TGTGCCAGTATCCCATGGGACCTCCCTAGCAATCAGCCCCAGCATTTT
TRBD1	TRBV14	TRBJ1-2	-	CASSPGGASGYTF	TGTGCCAGCAGTCCAGGGGGCGCGAGCGGCTACACCTTC
-	TRBV2	TRBJ2-7	-	CASSEVGGGYSYEQYF	TGTGCCAGCAGTGAAGTAGGGGGGGGATACTCCTACGAGCAGTACTTC
-	TRBV5-1	TRBJ2-7	-	CASSLGVSGPARGEQYF	TGCGCCAGCAGCTTGGGGGTTAGCGGACCAGCCCGGGGGGAGCAGTACTTC
TRBD2	TRBV5-8	TRBJ2-7	-	CASRQGLAYEQYF	TGTGCCAGCAGACAAGGACTAGCCTACGAGCAGTACTTC
TRBD2	TRBV6-1	TRBJ2-1	-	CASSESGLAGAGNEQFF	TGTGCCAGCAGTGAATCGGGACTAGCGGGGGCTGGGAATGAGCAGTTCTTC
TRBD2	TRBV12-5	TRBJ2-5	-	CASGLGGLASQTQYF	TGTGCTAGTGGTTTGGGCGGACTAGCCAGTCAGACCCAGTACTTC
-	TRBV15	TRBJ1-4	-	CATSSEGTRNEKLFF	TGTGCCACCAGCAGTGAGGGAACCAGAAACGAAAAACTGTTTTTT
-	TRBV7-3	TRBJ2-3	-	CASSLTVPRGWDGSTDTQYF	TGTGCCAGCAGCTTAACGGTCCCCCGGGGCTGGGATGGTAGCACAGATACGCAGTATTTT
TRBD1	TRBV18	TRBJ2-1	-	CASSPSRDRDGNEQFF	TGTGCCAGCTCACCGTCCCGGGACAGGGATGGCAATGAGCAGTTCTTC
TRBD1	TRBV7-3	TRBJ1-6	-	CASSSTGGGNSPLHF	TGTGCCAGCAGCTCAACAGGGGGAGGGAATTCACCCCTCCACTTT